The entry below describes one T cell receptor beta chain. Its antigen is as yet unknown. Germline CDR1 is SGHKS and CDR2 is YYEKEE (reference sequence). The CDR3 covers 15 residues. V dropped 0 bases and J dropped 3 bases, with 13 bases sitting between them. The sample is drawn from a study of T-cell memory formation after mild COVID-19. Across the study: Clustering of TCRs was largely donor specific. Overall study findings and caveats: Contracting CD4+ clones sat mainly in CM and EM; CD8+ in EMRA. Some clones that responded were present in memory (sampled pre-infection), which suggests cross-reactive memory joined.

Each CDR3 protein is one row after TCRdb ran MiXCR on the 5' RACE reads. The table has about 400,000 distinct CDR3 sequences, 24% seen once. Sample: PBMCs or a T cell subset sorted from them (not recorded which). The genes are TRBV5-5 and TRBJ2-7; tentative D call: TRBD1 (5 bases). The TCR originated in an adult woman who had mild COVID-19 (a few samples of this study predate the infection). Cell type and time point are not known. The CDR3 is CASSLVAGLGYEQYF. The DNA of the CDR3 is TGTGCCAGCAGCTTGGTGGCAGGGCTGGGCTACGAGCAGTACTTC.